This TCR beta chain was identified during a study of T cells in Graves' hyperthyroidism and ophthalmopathy. V was trimmed by 8 bases and J by 5 bases, leaving 12 bases between them. The CDR3 contains 13 residues. The V gene's germline CDR1 is MNHNS and CDR2 SASEGT. This clonotype was counted many times. It was RNA transcripts that yielded the amplified TCR beta CDR3 regions. With the HTBI primer set, the TCR CDR3 went through a first round of RT-PCR. TCRdb independently ran MiXCR on the multiplex PCR reads; one entry per CDR3 protein. The sample yields a few hundred thousand distinct CDR3 sequences, 15% to 19% seen once. The hyperthyroidism patients had all been newly diagnosed, and their disease duration was under 2 months. Their ages ranged from 18 to 65 years.

This rearrangement joins TRBV6-1 to TRBJ1-4; D not certain. The receptor's source is a woman aged 18-30 years with Graves' hyperthyroidism that later progressed to Graves' ophthalmopathy. The sequencing input was blood. The DNA of the CDR3 is TGTGCCAGCCGAGTAGTCCCAAATGAAAAACTGTTTTTT. This sequence encodes CASRVVPNEKLFF.